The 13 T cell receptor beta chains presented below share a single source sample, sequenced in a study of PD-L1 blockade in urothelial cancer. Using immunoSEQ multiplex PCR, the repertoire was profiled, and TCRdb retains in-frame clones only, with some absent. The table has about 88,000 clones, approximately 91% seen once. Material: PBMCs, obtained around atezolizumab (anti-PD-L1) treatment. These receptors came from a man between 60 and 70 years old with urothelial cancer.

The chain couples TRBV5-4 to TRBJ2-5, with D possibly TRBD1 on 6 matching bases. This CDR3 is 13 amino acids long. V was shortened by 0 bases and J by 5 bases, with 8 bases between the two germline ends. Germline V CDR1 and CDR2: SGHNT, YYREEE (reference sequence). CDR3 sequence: CASSLDRDETQYF. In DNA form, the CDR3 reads TGTGCCAGCAGCTTGGACAGGGACGAGACCCAGTACTTC. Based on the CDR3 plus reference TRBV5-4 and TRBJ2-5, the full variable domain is ETGVTQSPTHLIKTRGQQVTLRCSSQSGHNTVSWYQQALGQGPQFIFQYYREEENGRGNFPPRFSGLQFPNYSSELNVNALELDDSALYLCASSLDRDETQYFGPGTRLLVL.

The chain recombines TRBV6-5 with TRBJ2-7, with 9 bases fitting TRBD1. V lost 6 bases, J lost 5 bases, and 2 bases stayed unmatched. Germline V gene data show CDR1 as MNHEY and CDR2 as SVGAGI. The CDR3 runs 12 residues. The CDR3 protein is CASSWTGDEQYF. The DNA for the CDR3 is TGTGCCAGCAGCTGGACAGGGGACGAGCAGTACTTC.

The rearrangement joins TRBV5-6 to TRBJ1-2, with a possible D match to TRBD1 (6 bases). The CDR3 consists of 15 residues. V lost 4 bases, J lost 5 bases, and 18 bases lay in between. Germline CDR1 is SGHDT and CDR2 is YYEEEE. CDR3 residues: CASSAGTRDDYGYTF. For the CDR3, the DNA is TGTGCCAGCAGCGCCGGGACACGGGATGATTATGGCTACACCTTC. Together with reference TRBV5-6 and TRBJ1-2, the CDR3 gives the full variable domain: DAGVTQSPTHLIKTRGQQVTLRCSPKSGHDTVSWYQQALGQGPQFIFQYYEEEERQRGNFPDRFSGHQFPNYSSELNVNALLLGDSALYLCASSAGTRDDYGYTFGSGTRLTVV.

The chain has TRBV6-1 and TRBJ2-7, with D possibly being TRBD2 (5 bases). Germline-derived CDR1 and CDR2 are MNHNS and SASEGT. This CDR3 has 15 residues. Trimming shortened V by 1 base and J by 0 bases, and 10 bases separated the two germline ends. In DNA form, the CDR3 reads TGTGCCAGCAGTGAAGTTGGGAGCGTCTCCTACGAGCAGTACTTC. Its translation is CASSEVGSVSYEQYF.

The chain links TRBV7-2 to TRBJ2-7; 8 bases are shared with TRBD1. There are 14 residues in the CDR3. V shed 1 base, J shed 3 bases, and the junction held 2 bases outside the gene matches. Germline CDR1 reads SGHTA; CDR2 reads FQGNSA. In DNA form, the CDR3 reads TGTGCCAGCAGCTTAGAACAGGGGGGCTACGAGCAGTACTTC. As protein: CASSLEQGGYEQYF.

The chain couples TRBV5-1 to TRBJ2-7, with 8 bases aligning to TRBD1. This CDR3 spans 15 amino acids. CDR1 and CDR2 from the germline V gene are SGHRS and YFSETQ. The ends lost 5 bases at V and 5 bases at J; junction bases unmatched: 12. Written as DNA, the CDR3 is TGCGCCAGCAGGGACAGTGACAGGGGAAACAACGAGCAGTACTTC. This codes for CASRDSDRGNNEQYF.

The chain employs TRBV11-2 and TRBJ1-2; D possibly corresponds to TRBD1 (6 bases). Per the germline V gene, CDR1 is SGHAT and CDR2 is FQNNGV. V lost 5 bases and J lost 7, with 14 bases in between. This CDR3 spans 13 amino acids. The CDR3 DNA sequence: TGTGCCAGCAGCGCAGGACAGCCGGGTGGCTACACCTTC. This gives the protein CASSAGQPGGYTF.

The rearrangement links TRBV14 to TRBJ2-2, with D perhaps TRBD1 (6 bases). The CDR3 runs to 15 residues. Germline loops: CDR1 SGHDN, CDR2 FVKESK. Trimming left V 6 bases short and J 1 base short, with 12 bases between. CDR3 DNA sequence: TGTGCCAGCAGGCCCGGGACACTGAACACCGGGGAGCTGTTTTTT. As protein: CASRPGTLNTGELFF.

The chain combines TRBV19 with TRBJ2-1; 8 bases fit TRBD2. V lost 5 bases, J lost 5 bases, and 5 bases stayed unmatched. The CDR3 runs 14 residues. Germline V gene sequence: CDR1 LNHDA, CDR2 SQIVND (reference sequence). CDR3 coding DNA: TGTGCCAGTAGTGCGGGAGGTAGCAACAATGAGCAGTTCTTC. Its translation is CASSAGGSNNEQFF.

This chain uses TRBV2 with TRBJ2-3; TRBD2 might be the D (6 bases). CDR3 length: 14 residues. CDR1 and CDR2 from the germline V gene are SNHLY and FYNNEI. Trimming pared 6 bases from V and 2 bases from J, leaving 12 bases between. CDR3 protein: CASSSSEYTDTQYF. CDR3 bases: TGTGCCAGCAGCTCTAGCGAGTACACAGATACGCAGTATTTT. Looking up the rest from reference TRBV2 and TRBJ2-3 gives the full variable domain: EPEVTQTPSHQVTQMGQEVILRCVPISNHLYFYWYRQILGQKVEFLVSFYNNEISEKSEIFDDQFSVERPDGSNFTLKIRSTKLEDSAMYFCASSSSEYTDTQYFGPGTRLTVL.

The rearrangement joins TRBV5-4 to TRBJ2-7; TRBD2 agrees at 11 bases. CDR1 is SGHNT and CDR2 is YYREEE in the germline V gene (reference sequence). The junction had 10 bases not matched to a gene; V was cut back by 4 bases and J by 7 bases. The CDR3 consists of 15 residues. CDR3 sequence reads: CASSQGLAGRGEQYF. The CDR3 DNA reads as TGTGCCAGCAGCCAAGGACTAGCGGGTCGCGGGGAGCAGTACTTC.

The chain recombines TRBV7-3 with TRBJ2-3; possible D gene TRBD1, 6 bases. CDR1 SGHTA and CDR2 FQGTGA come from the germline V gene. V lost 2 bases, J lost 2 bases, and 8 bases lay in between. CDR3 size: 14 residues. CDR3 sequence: CASSLGTHTDTQYF. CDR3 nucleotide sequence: TGTGCCAGCAGCTTAGGGACACACACAGATACGCAGTATTTT. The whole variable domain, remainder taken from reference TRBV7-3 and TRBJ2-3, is GAGVSQTPSNKVTEKGKYVELRCDPISGHTALYWYRQSLGQGPEFLIYFQGTGAADDSGLPNDRFFAVRPEGSVSTLKIQRTERGDSAVYLCASSLGTHTDTQYFGPGTRLTVL.

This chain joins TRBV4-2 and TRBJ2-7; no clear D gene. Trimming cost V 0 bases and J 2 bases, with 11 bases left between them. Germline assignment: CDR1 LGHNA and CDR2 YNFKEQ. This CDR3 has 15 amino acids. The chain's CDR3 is CASSQENAAAYEQYF. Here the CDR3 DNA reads TGTGCCAGCAGCCAAGAAAATGCGGCGGCCTACGAGCAGTACTTC.